In its sample, the clone carrying this T cell receptor (beta chain) was seen once. Its target is unknown. These data come from a study of cytomegalovirus exposure and HLA in healthy donors. Study results and limitations: Later analysis identified a missense DCLRE1C variant that was linked to TCR beta V- and J-gene trimming. After further analysis at a later stage, around 17,000 TCR beta sequences were associated with HLA alleles at 0.05 false discovery rate. Productive rates of about 87% or about 30% were seen for most TCR beta V segments in an earlier analysis. Diagnosis of cytomegalovirus status made by the classifier reportedly showed high specificity and sensitivity.

13 Jbeta primers and 60 Vbeta primers were used for the PCR. Sequenced by immunoSEQ multiplex PCR; TCRdb stores in-frame clones only, minus some. The repertoire holds some 150,000 clones, with approximately 75% as singletons. The TCR was taken from a man between 18 and 35 years old in good health and CMV-seronegative. The sequencing sample was made of PBMCs.

The CDR3 bases are TGTGCCAGCAGCGAACAGGGAACTCACCAGCCCCAGCATTTT. Residues: CASSEQGTHQPQHF. V usage is TRBV25-1 and J usage is TRBJ1-5; D perhaps matches TRBD1 (6 bases). The V end lost 6 bases, the J end lost 7 bases, and 16 bases lay between the germline ends. Germline V gives CDR1 MGHDK, CDR2 SYGVNS. The CDR3 has 14 residues.